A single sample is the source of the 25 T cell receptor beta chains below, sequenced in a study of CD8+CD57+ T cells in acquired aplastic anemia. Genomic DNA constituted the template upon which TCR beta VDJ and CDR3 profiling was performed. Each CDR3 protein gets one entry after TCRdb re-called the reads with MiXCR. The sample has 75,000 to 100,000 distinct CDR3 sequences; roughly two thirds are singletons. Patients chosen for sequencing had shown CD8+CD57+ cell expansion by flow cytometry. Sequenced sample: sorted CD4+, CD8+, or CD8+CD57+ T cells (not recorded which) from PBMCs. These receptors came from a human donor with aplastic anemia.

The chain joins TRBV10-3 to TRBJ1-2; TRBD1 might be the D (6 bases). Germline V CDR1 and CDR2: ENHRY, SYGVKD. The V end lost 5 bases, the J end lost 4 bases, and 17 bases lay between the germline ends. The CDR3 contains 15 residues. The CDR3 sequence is CAISSGAGGRYGYTF. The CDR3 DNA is TGTGCCATCAGTTCTGGCGCGGGGGGGCGCTATGGCTACACCTTC.

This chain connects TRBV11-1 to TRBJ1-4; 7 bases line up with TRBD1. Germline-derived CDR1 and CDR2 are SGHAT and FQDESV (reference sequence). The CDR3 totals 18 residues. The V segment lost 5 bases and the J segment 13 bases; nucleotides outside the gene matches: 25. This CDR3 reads CASSLNGWTGTVDGGLFF. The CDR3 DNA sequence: TGTGCCAGCAGCCTCAATGGATGGACCGGGACAGTGGACGGTGGACTGTTTTTT.

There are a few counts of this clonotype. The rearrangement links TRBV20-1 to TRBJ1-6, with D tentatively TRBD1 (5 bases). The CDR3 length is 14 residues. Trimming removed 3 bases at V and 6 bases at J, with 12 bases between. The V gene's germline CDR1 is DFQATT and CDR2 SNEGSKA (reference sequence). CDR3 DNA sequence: TGCAGTGCTAGTGCAGGGACGACTAATTCACCCCTCCACTTT. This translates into CSASAGTTNSPLHF.

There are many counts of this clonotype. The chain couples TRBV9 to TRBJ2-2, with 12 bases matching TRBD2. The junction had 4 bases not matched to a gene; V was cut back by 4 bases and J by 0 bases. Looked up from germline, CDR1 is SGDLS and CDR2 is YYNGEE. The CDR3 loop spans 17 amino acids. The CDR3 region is CASSRTSGGPNTGELFF. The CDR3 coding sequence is TGTGCCAGCAGCCGTACTAGCGGGGGGCCGAACACCGGGGAGCTGTTTTTT.

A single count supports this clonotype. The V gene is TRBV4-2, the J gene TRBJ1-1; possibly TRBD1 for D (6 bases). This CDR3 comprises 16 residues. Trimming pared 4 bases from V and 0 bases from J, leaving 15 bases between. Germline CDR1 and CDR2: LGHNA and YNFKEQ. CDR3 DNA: TGTGCCAGCAGCCCGGGGGGCCCTATCATGAACACTGAAGCTTTCTTT. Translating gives CASSPGGPIMNTEAFF.

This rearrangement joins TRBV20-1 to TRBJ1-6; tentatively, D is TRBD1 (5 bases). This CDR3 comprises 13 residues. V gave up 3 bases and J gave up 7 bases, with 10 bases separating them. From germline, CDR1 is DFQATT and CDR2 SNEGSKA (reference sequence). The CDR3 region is CSARGVPNSPLHF. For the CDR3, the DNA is TGCAGTGCTAGGGGGGTTCCAAATTCACCCCTCCACTTT.

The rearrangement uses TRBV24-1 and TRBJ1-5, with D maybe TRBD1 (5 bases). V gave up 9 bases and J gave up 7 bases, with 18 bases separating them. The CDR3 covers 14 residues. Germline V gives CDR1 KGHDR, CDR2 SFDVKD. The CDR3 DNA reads TGTGCCACCCATAGGGACCCTCGAGGGCAGCCCCAGCATTTT. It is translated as CATHRDPRGQPQHF.

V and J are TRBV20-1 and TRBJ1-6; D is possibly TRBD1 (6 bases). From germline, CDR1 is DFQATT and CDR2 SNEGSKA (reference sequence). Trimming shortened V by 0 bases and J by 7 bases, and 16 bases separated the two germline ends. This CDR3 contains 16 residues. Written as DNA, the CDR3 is TGCAGTGCTAGAGATCGGCGCGGACAGCTCAATTCACCCCTCCACTTT. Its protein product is CSARDRRGQLNSPLHF.

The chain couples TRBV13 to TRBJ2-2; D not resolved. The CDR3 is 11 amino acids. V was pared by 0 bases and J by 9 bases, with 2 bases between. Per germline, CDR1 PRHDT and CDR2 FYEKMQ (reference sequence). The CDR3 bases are TGTGCCAGCAGCTTAGGGAGGGAGCTGTTTTTT. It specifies CASSLGRELFF. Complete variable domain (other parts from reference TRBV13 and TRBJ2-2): AAGVIQSPRHLIKEKRETATLKCYPIPRHDTVYWYQQGPGQDPQFLISFYEKMQSDKGSIPDRFSAQQFSDYHSELNMSSLELGDSALYFCASSLGRELFFGEGSRLTVL.

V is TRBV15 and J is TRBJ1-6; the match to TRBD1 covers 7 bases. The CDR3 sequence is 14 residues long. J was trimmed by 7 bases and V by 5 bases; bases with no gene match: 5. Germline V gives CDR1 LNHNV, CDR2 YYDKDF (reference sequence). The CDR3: CATSPGTVNSPLHF. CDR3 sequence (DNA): TGTGCCACCAGCCCAGGGACAGTAAATTCACCCCTCCACTTT.

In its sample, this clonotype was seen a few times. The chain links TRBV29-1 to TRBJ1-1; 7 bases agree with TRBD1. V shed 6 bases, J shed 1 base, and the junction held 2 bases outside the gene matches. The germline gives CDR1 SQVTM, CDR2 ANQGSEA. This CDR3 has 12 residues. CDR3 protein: CSVDRPNTEAFF. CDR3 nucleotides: TGCAGCGTGGACAGGCCGAACACTGAAGCTTTCTTT.

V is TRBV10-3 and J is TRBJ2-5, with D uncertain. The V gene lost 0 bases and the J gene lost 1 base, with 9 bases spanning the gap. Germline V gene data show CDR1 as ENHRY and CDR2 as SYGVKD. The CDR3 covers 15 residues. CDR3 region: CAISESGLLQETQYF. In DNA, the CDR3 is TGTGCCATCAGTGAGTCTGGGCTACTCCAAGAGACCCAGTACTTC.

The CDR3 region is CASTLAGFYGYTF. Written as DNA, the CDR3 is TGTGCCAGTACCCTAGCTGGTTTCTATGGCTACACCTTC. This chain links TRBV19 with TRBJ1-2; unclear D gene. The CDR3 covers 13 residues. Germline CDR1 and CDR2: LNHDA and SQIVND (reference sequence). Trimming removed 7 bases from V and 4 bases from J, with 13 bases in between. The whole variable domain, remainder taken from reference TRBV19 and TRBJ1-2, is DGGITQSPKYLFRKEGQNVTLSCEQNLNHDAMYWYRQDPGQGLRLIYYSQIVNDFQKGDIAEGYSVSREKKESFPLTVTSAQKNPTAFYLCASTLAGFYGYTFGSGTRLTVV.

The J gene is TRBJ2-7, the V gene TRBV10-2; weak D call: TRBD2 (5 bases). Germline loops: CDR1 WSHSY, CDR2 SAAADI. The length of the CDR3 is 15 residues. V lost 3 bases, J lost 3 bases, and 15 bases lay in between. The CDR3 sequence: CASSDLEGSSYEQYF. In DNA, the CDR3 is TGCGCCAGCAGTGATTTAGAGGGTAGCAGCTACGAGCAGTACTTC.

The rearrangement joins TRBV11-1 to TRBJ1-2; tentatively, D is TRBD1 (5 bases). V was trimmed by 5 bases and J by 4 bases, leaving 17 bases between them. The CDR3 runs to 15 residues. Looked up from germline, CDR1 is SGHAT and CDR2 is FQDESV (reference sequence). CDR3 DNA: TGTGCCAGCAGCGTAGTTGAGGGGACCTCCTATGGCTACACCTTC. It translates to CASSVVEGTSYGYTF.

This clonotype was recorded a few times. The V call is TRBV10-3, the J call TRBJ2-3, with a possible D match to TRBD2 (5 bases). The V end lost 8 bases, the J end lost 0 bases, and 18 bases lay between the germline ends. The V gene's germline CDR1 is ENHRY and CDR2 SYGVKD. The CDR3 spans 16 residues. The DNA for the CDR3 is TGTGCCATCGAGGAGGAGGCAACAGATAGCACAGATACGCAGTATTTT. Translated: CAIEEEATDSTDTQYF.

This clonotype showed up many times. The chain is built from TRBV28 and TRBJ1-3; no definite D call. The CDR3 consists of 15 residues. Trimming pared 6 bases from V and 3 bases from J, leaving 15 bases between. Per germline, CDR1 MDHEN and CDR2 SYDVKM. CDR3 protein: CASSDDRWNGNTIYF. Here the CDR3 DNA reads TGTGCCAGCAGCGACGACCGATGGAATGGAAACACCATATATTTT.

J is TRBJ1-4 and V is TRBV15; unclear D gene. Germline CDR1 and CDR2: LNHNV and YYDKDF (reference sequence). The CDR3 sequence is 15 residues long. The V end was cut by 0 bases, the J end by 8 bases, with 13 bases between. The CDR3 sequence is CATSRDVTVEEKLFF. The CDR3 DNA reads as TGTGCCACCAGCAGAGATGTCACAGTGGAAGAAAAACTGTTTTTT.

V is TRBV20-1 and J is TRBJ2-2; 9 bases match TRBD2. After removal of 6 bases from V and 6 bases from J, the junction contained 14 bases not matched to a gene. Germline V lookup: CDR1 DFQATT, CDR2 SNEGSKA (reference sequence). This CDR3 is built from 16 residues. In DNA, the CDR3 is TGCAGTGCCTCACCTTTAGCGGGAGCTACCGCCGGGGAGCTGTTTTTT. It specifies CSASPLAGATAGELFF.

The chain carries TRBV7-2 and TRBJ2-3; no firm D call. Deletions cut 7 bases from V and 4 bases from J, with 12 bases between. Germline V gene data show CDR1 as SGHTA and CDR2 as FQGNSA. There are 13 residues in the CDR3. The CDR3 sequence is CASIPAAADTQYF. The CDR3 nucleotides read TGTGCCAGCATCCCAGCTGCCGCAGATACGCAGTATTTT. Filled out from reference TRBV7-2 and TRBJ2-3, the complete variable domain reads GAGVSQSPSNKVTEKGKDVELRCDPISGHTALYWYRQSLGQGLEFLIYFQGNSAPDKSGLPSDRFSAERTGGSVSTLTIQRTQQEDSAVYLCASIPAAADTQYFGPGTRLTVL.

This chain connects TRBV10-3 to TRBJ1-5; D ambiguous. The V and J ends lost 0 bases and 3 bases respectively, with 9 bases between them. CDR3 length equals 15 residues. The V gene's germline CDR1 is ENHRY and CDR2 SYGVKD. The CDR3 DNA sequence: TGTGCCATCAGTGAGTCGCTAGTCCTCAATCAGCCCCAGCATTTT. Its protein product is CAISESLVLNQPQHF.

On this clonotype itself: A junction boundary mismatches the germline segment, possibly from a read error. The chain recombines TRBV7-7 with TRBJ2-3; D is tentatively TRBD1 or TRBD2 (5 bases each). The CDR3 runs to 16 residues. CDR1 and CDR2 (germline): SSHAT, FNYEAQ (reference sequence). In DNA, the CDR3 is TGTGCTAGCAGCCCTGGGACGTACGACCGTAAGGCTACGCAGTATTTT. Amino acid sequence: CASSPGTYDRKATQYF.

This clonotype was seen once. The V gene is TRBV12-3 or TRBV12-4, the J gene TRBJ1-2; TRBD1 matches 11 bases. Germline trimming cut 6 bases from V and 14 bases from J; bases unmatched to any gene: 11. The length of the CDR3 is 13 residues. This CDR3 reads CASSLPDRGQWTF. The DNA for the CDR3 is TGTGCCAGCAGCCTCCCGGACAGGGGGCAATGGACCTTC.

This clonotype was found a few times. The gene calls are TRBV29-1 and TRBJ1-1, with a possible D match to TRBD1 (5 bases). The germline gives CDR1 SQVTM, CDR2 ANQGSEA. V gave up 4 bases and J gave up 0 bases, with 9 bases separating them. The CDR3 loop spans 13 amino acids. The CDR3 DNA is TGCAGCGTTGCTGACAGCGTGAACACTGAAGCTTTCTTT. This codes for CSVADSVNTEAFF.

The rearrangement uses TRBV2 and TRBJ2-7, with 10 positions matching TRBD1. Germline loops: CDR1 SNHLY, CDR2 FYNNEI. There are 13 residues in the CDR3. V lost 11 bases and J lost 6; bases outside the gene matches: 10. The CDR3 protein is CAGGGTGAAEQYF. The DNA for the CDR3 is TGTGCCGGTGGGGGGACAGGGGCAGCCGAGCAGTACTTC.